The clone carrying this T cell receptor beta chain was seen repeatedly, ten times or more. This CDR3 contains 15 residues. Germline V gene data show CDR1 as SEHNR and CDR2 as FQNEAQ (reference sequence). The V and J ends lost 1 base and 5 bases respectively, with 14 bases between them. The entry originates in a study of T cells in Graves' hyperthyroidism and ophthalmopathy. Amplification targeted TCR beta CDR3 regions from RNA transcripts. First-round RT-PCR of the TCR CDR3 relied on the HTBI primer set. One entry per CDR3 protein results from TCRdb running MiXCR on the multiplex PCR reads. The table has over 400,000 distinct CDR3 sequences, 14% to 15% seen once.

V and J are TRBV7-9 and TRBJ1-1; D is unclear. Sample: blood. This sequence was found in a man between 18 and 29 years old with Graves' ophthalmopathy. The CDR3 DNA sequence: TGTGCCAGCAGCTTAGGTTTGGAAGCAAGAACTGAAGCTTTCTTT. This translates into CASSLGLEARTEAFF. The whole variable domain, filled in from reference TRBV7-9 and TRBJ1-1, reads DTGVSQNPRHKITKRGQNVTFRCDPISEHNRLYWYRQTLGQGPEFLTYFQNEAQLEKSRLLSDRFSAERPKGSFSTLEIQRTEQGDSAMYLCASSLGLEARTEAFFGQGTRLTVV.